Below, 10 T cell receptor beta chains from the same sample are listed, as sequenced in a study of human T cells and chemical hapten exposure (dated by TCRdb to about 2021). Libraries were made using RACE. The data were produced on a NextSeq 500. Using fastp trimming at Q25 and MiXCR clonotype assembly, TCRdb reanalyzed the public sequencing data and kept in-frame beta chains. Every distinct CDR3 protein forms one entry, paired with its most common genes and DNA. The sample has about 120,000 distinct CDR3 sequences on record, about 13% of them singletons. The top ten constitute around 2.7% of the sample. The sample's time point label, decoded: pre-sensitization, week 0. According to the study, the label for this sample's treatment or condition signals: therapeutic diphenylcyclopropenone sensitization with weekly scalp DPC. The sequences come from whole blood, collected in connection with sensitization to the hapten diphenylcyclopropenone (DPC). The receptors come from a woman between 18 and 30 years old with alopecia areata. Some clones in this sample may be carry-over from other donors' samples.

The table lists this clonotype with many counts. CDR3 amino acids: CASSLRRQGVEVEQYF. In DNA form, the CDR3 reads TGTGCCAGCAGCCTGAGACGACAGGGCGTTGAAGTCGAGCAGTACTTC. This chain connects TRBV7-6 to TRBJ2-7; 7 positions match TRBD1. The CDR3 contains 16 residues. CDR1 is SGHVS, CDR2 FNYEAQ, per germline. The junction had 16 bases not matched to a gene; V was cut back by 5 bases and J by 6 bases.

V gene TRBV2 combines with J gene TRBJ1-1; D is possibly TRBD1 (5 bases). CDR1 and CDR2 from the germline V gene are SNHLY and FYNNEI. The CDR3 totals 15 residues. The V and J ends lost 6 bases and 1 base respectively, with 15 bases between them. The CDR3 protein is CASRSTGTANTEAFF. CDR3 nucleotides: TGTGCCAGCAGGAGTACCGGGACGGCGAACACTGAAGCTTTCTTT. Together with reference TRBV2 and TRBJ1-1, the CDR3 gives the full variable domain: EPEVTQTPSHQVTQMGQEVILRCVPISNHLYFYWYRQILGQKVEFLVSFYNNEISEKSEIFDDQFSVERPDGSNFTLKIRSTKLEDSAMYFCASRSTGTANTEAFFGQGTRLTVV.

This clonotype was seen only a few times. The genes are TRBV6-5 and TRBJ2-7, with D possibly being TRBD1 or TRBD2 (5 bases each). The V gene's germline CDR1 is MNHEY and CDR2 SVGAGI. V lost 0 bases to trimming and J lost 6 bases, with 15 bases between them. CDR3 length: 15 amino acids. The CDR3, as DNA: TGTGCCAGCAGTTACTCGATCTACAGGAGGTCCGAGCAGTACTTC. Translation: CASSYSIYRRSEQYF.

The sample holds a few counts of this clonotype. The gene calls are TRBV5-5 and TRBJ2-7; D possibly corresponds to TRBD1 (5 bases). Germline assignment: CDR1 SGHKS and CDR2 YYEKEE (reference sequence). The CDR3 length is 13 residues. Trimming took 0 bases from V and 3 from J, leaving 7 bases between them. The CDR3 loop reads CASSLDRYYEQYF. CDR3 nucleotides: TGTGCCAGCAGCTTGGACAGGTACTACGAGCAGTACTTC.

The rearrangement uses TRBV13 and TRBJ2-2, with 10 bases identical to TRBD1. The CDR3 sequence is 17 residues long. Trimming removed 4 bases from V and 1 base from J; junction bases left unmatched: 6. The germline gives CDR1 PRHDT, CDR2 FYEKMQ (reference sequence). The CDR3 region is CASSSSRDRGNTGELFF. The CDR3 DNA reads as TGTGCCAGCAGCTCGAGCCGGGACAGGGGGAACACCGGGGAGCTGTTTTTT.

The chain employs TRBV6-5 and TRBJ2-7; a possible D gene is TRBD1 (5 bases). V was clipped by 6 bases and J by 5 bases, with 20 bases between them. The CDR3 spans 15 residues. CDR1 and CDR2 from the germline V gene are MNHEY and SVGAGI. CDR3 residues: CASSPRTSLGNEQYF. The DNA for the CDR3 is TGTGCCAGCAGCCCACGGACATCCTTAGGGAACGAGCAGTACTTC.

The table lists this clonotype with a few counts. This chain links TRBV9 with TRBJ1-3; D perhaps matches TRBD1 (6 bases). This CDR3 is 16 amino acids long. Germline loops: CDR1 SGDLS, CDR2 YYNGEE. V was trimmed by 4 bases and J by 0 bases, leaving 14 bases between them. Here the CDR3 reads CASSLRDTDSGNTIYF. DNA of the CDR3: TGTGCCAGCAGCTTACGGGACACCGACTCTGGAAACACCATATATTTT.

This clonotype was found many times. V gene TRBV11-2 combines with J gene TRBJ2-3, with D tentatively TRBD1 or TRBD2 (6 bases each). CDR1 SGHAT and CDR2 FQNNGV come from the germline V gene. This CDR3 contains 16 residues. V dropped 4 bases and J dropped 3 bases, with 17 bases sitting between them. The CDR3 protein is CASSYRGRGRTDTQYF. The CDR3 DNA reads TGTGCCAGCAGCTACCGAGGACGGGGGCGGACAGATACGCAGTATTTT. The full variable domain, rest sourced from reference TRBV11-2 and TRBJ2-3, is EAGVAQSPRYKIIEKRQSVAFWCNPISGHATLYWYQQILGQGPKLLIQFQNNGVVDDSQLPKDRFSAERLKGVDSTLKIQPAKLEDSAVYLCASSYRGRGRTDTQYFGPGTRLTVL.

This clonotype was seen repeatedly, ten times or more. V gene TRBV30 combines with J gene TRBJ1-3; 11 positions match TRBD1. J lost 0 bases, V lost 5 bases, and 3 bases had no gene match. Germline assignment: CDR1 GTSNPN and CDR2 SVGIG (reference sequence). This CDR3 has 15 residues. CDR3 bases: TGTGCCTGGGGACAGGGGGCCAGCTCTGGAAACACCATATATTTT. Translating it yields CAWGQGASSGNTIYF.

This clonotype showed up just a few times. The V call is TRBV6-2 or TRBV6-3, the J call TRBJ2-2; maybe TRBD1 (6 bases). The V gene's germline CDR1 is MNHEY and CDR2 SVGEGT. V lost 4 bases, J lost 2 bases, and 11 bases lay in between. The CDR3 length is 15 residues. The CDR3 loop is CASSSGTINTGELFF. The CDR3 nucleotides read TGTGCCAGCAGTTCCGGGACAATAAACACCGGGGAGCTGTTTTTT.